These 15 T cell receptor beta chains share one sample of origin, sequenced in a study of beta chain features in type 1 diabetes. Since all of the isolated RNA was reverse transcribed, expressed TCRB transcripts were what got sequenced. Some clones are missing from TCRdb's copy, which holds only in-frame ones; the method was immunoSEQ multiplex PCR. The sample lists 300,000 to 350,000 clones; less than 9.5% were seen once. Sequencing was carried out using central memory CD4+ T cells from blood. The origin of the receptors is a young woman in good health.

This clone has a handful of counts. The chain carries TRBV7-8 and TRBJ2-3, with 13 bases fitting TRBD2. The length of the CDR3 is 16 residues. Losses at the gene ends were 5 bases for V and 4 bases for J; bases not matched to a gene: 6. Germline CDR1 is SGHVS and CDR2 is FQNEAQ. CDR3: CASSPRTSGSSDTQYF. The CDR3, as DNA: TGTGCCAGCAGCCCCCGGACTAGCGGGAGCTCAGATACGCAGTATTTT.

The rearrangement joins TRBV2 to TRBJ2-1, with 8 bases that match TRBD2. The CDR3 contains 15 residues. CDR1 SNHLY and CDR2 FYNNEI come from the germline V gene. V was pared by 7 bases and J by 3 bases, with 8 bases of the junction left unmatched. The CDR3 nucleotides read TGTGCCAGCAAGCCCCGGGAGGGGGGCTACAATGAGCAGTTCTTC. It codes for CASKPREGGYNEQFF.

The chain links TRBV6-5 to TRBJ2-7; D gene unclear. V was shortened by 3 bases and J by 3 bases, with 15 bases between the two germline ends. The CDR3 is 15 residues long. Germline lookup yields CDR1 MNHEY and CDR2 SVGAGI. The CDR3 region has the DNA TGTGCCAGCAGTTATGAGGCTAGTCCCCTCTACGAGCAGTACTTC. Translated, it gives CASSYEASPLYEQYF.

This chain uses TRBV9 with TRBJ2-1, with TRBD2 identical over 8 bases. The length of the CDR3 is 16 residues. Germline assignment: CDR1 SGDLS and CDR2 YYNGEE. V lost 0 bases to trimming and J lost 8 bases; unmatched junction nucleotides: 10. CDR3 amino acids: CASSVGISGTLDEQFF. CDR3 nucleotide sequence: TGTGCCAGCAGCGTAGGCATTAGCGGGACATTGGATGAGCAGTTCTTC.

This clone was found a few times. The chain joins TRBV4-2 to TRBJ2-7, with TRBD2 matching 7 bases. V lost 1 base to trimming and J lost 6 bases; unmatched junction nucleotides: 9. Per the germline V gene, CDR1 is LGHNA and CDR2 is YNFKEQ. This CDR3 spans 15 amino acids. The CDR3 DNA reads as TGTGCCAGCAGCCAAGTGGGAGATCAGCGGGGCGAGCAGTACTTC. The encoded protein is CASSQVGDQRGEQYF.

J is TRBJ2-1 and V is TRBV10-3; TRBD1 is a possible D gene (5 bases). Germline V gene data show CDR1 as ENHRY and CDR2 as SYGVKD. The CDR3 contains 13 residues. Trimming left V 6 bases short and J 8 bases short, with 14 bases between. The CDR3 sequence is CAISPQGSYEQFF. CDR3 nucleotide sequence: TGTGCCATCAGCCCCCAGGGCTCATATGAGCAGTTCTTC.

In nucleotides, the CDR3 is TGTGCCAGCAGCTTGGAGGCTAGCGGGCGCGAGCAGTACTTC. Translated, it gives CASSLEASGREQYF. The genes are TRBV5-4 and TRBJ2-7; the match to TRBD2 covers 8 bases. The V and J ends lost 0 bases and 6 bases, in that order; junction bases with no gene match: 5. This CDR3 comprises 14 residues. Germline CDR1 SGHNT, CDR2 YYREEE (reference sequence).

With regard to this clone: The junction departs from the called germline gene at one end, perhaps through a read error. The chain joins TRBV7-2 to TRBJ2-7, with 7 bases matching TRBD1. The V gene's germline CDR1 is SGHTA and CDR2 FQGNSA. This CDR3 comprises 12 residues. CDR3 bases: TGTGCCAGCAGCTCCCCCCCCGGGACAGTGTCCTTC. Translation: CASSSPPGTVSF.

The CDR3 nucleotides are TGTGCCAGCAGCCGACAGGGGACAAGATACGAGCAGTACTTC. Residues: CASSRQGTRYEQYF. The rearrangement joins TRBV6-6 to TRBJ2-7; 8 nucleotides align to TRBD1. This CDR3 region has 14 residues. The germline V gene encodes CDR1 MNHNY and CDR2 SVGAGI (reference sequence). V gave up 6 bases and J gave up 4 bases; unmatched junction bases: 8.

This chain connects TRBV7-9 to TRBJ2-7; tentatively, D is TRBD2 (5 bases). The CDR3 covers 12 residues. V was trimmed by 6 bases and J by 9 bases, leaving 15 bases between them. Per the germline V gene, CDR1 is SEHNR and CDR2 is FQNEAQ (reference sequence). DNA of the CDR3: TGTGCCAGCAGTTCCGCCGGAGGCTGGCAGTACTTC. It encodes CASSSAGGWQYF. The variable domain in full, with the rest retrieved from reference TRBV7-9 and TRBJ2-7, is DTGVSQNPRHKITKRGQNVTFRCDPISEHNRLYWYRQTLGQGPEFLTYFQNEAQLEKSRLLSDRFSAERPKGSFSTLEIQRTEQGDSAMYLCASSSAGGWQYFGPGTRLTVT.

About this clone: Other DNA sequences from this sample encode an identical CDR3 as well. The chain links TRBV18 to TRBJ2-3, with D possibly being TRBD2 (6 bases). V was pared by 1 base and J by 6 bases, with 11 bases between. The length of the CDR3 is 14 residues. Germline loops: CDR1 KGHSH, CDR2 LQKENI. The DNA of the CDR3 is TGTGCCAGCTCACCACTAGGAGGGCCCGATACGCAGTATTTT. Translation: CASSPLGGPDTQYF.

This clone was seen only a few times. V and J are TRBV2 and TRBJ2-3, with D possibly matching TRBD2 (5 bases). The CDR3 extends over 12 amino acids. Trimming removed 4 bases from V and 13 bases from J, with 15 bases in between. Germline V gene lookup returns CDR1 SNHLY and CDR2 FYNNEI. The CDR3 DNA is TGTGCCAGCAGTGTATCAGCGGTTGAGGAGTATTTT. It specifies CASSVSAVEEYF.

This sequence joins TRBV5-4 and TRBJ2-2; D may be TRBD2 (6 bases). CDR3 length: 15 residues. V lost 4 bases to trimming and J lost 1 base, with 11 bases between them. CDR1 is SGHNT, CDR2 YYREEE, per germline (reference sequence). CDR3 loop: CASSPGTLNTGELFF. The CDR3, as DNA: TGTGCCAGCAGCCCCGGGACTTTGAACACCGGGGAGCTGTTTTTT.

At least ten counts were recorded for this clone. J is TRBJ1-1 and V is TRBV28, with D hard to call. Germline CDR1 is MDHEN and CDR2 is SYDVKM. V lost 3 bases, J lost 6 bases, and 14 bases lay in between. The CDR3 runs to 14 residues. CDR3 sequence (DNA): TGTGCCAGCAGTTTGACCGGGCTGAGCGCTGAAGCTTTCTTT. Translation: CASSLTGLSAEAFF.

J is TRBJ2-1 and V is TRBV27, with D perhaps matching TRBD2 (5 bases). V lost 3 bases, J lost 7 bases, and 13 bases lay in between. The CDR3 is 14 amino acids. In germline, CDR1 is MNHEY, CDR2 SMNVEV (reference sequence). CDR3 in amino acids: CASSLLAQGNEQFF. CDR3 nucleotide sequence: TGTGCCAGCAGTTTGCTAGCTCAAGGGAATGAGCAGTTCTTC.